The 32 T cell receptor beta chains given below trace back to one sample, sequenced in a study of shared clonotypes between healthy human individuals. The repertoire was sequenced with immunoSEQ multiplex PCR; TCRdb's copy has only in-frame clones and lacks some. Found here are approximately 2,000,000 clones, around 93% of them singletons; the top ten hold 0.37%. Sequencing was performed on naive CD4+ T cells from PBMCs. The subset denotes: CD45RA+ positively selected. Receptor source: a man in his late teens or twenties in good health. Some clones in this sample may be carry-over from other donors' samples.

The chain employs TRBV18 and TRBJ1-1, with TRBD1 matching over 9 bases. Germline assignment: CDR1 KGHSH and CDR2 LQKENI. V lost 5 bases and J lost 3; bases outside the gene matches: 4. The CDR3 totals 14 residues. The CDR3 loop reads CASSFGQGHTEAFF. As DNA, the CDR3 is TGTGCCAGCTCATTTGGACAGGGGCACACTGAAGCTTTCTTT.

The rearrangement joins TRBV25-1 to TRBJ2-5; D is uncertain. The last part of the DNA fits TRBJ2-7 better; the J call may be wrong. This CDR3 has 14 residues. Germline V lookup: CDR1 MGHDK, CDR2 SYGVNS. CDR3 sequence: CASSLTGNTYEQYF. Here the CDR3 DNA reads TGTGCCAGCAGTTTAACCGGCAACACCTACGAGCAGTACTTC.

The genes are TRBV11-3 and TRBJ2-1, with D unclear. The CDR3 sequence is 13 residues long. Trimming pared 3 bases from V and 4 bases from J, leaving 7 bases between. Looked up from germline, CDR1 is SGHNT and CDR2 is YENEEA. CDR3 coding DNA: TGTGCCAGCAGCTTCCGAACTTACAATGAGCAGTTCTTC. Translated: CASSFRTYNEQFF. The entire variable domain, with the rest obtained from reference TRBV11-3 and TRBJ2-1, is as follows: EAGVVQSPRYKIIEKKQPVAFWCNPISGHNTLYWYLQNLGQGPELLIRYENEEAVDDSQLPKDRFSAERLKGVDSTLKIQPAELGDSAVYLCASSFRTYNEQFFGPGTRLTVL.

As for this clone: Other DNA sequences in the same sample also yield this CDR3. The chain links TRBV18 to TRBJ1-4; the D gene is possibly TRBD1 (5 bases). Germline V gives CDR1 KGHSH, CDR2 LQKENI. CDR3 length: 13 residues. The V end lost 6 bases, the J end lost 8 bases, and 13 bases lay between the germline ends. The CDR3 loop is CASSPGAGEKLFF. CDR3 sequence (DNA): TGTGCCAGCTCCCCCGGGGCGGGAGAAAAACTGTTTTTT.

The chain employs TRBV5-5 and TRBJ1-2; 7 positions agree with TRBD1. This CDR3 contains 13 residues. Germline CDR1 SGHKS, CDR2 YYEKEE (reference sequence). J lost 6 bases, V lost 4 bases, and 6 bases had no gene match. The CDR3 DNA reads TGTGCCAGCAGCAGGGGACAGAACCATGGCTACACCTTC. It encodes CASSRGQNHGYTF.

The chain couples TRBV7-8 to TRBJ1-1; 8 bases agree with TRBD1. The CDR3 is made up of 16 amino acids. V gave up 7 bases and J gave up 4 bases; unmatched junction bases: 14. Per the germline V gene, CDR1 is SGHVS and CDR2 is FQNEAQ. The CDR3 nucleotides read TGTGCCAGCATCTTCGGGACAGGATTGGGGTTCACTGAAGCTTTCTTT. It is translated as CASIFGTGLGFTEAFF.

This clone was detected once. This same CDR3 is encoded by further DNA sequences in the sample. This rearrangement joins TRBV2 to TRBJ2-7; 8 bases agree with TRBD1. Germline CDR1 SNHLY, CDR2 FYNNEI. This CDR3 is built from 14 residues. Losses at the gene ends were 3 bases for V and 4 bases for J; bases not matched to a gene: 5. This CDR3 reads CASSEQGALYEQYF. Here the CDR3 DNA reads TGTGCCAGCAGTGAGCAGGGGGCTCTATACGAGCAGTACTTC.

This clone was recorded once. Other DNA sequences in the sample encode the same CDR3. In nucleotides, the CDR3 is TGTGCCAGCAGTGGGGGATCTAGCTCCTACAATGAGCAGTTCTTC. This gives the protein CASSGGSSSYNEQFF. The chain employs TRBV6-1 and TRBJ2-1; D is uncertain. CDR1 and CDR2 (germline): MNHNS, SASEGT. With 4 bases removed from V and 0 bases from J, the gap between germline ends came to 10 bases. The CDR3 is made up of 15 amino acids.

The CDR3 loop is CASSPQWGAAEPQHF. In nucleotides, the CDR3 is TGTGCCAGCAGCCCCCAGTGGGGGGCCGCGGAGCCCCAGCATTTT. V and J are TRBV7-2 and TRBJ1-5; perhaps TRBD1 as D (6 bases). CDR1 and CDR2 (germline): SGHTA, FQGNSA. V dropped 5 bases and J dropped 8 bases, with 19 bases sitting between them. This CDR3 is 15 amino acids long.

A word on this clone: Other DNA variants within this sample encode the same CDR3. This sequence joins TRBV5-1 and TRBJ2-1; 8 nucleotides match TRBD2. The germline V gene has CDR1 SGHRS and CDR2 YFSETQ. Trimming took 1 base from V and 0 from J; bases not matched to a gene: 0. The CDR3 has 15 residues. CDR3 loop: CASSLSGSSYNEQFF. In DNA form, the CDR3 reads TGCGCCAGCAGCTTGAGCGGGAGCTCCTACAATGAGCAGTTCTTC.

V and J are TRBV30 and TRBJ2-2; 13 bases line up with TRBD2. Germline lookup yields CDR1 GTSNPN and CDR2 SVGIG (reference sequence). There are 15 residues in the CDR3. V lost 5 bases and J lost 3; bases outside the gene matches: 3. The CDR3: CAWGGLAGYTGELFF. CDR3 bases: TGTGCCTGGGGGGGACTAGCGGGATACACCGGGGAGCTGTTTTTT.

The chain uses TRBV5-1 and TRBJ2-3; TRBD2 matches 7 bases. Trimming at V came to 4 bases and at J to 1 base, leaving 9 bases not matched to a gene. The CDR3 covers 16 residues. CDR1 SGHRS and CDR2 YFSETQ come from the germline V gene. The CDR3 sequence is CASSPAGGSGTDTQYF. Written as DNA, the CDR3 is TGCGCCAGCAGCCCGGCGGGCGGGAGCGGCACAGATACGCAGTATTTT.

The V and J genes are TRBV5-1 and TRBJ2-1, with D uncertain. This CDR3 comprises 14 residues. Germline assignment: CDR1 SGHRS and CDR2 YFSETQ. V was shortened by 0 bases and J by 6 bases, with 10 bases between the two germline ends. The CDR3 spells CASSLAETLNEQFF. The CDR3 DNA is TGCGCCAGCAGCTTGGCTGAGACTCTCAATGAGCAGTTCTTC.

The gene calls are TRBV7-9 and TRBJ2-5; D not resolved. CDR1 SEHNR and CDR2 FQNEAQ come from the germline V gene (reference sequence). The CDR3 sequence is 15 residues long. The V end was cut by 7 bases, the J end by 0 bases, with 15 bases between. CDR3 protein: CASNKMGDYQETQYF. Here the CDR3 DNA reads TGTGCCAGCAACAAGATGGGCGACTACCAAGAGACCCAGTACTTC.

The rearrangement uses TRBV7-2 and TRBJ1-1; no clear D gene. Germline assignment: CDR1 SGHTA and CDR2 FQGNSA. This CDR3 spans 14 amino acids. V lost 1 base, J lost 4 bases, and 10 bases lay in between. CDR3 DNA: TGTGCCAGCAGCTTAGTTGTGGGGAGCACTGAAGCTTTCTTT. As protein: CASSLVVGSTEAFF. The full variable domain, completed using reference TRBV7-2 and TRBJ1-1, is GAGVSQSPSNKVTEKGKDVELRCDPISGHTALYWYRQSLGQGLEFLIYFQGNSAPDKSGLPSDRFSAERTGGSVSTLTIQRTQQEDSAVYLCASSLVVGSTEAFFGQGTRLTVV.

In the case of this clone: This sample includes further DNA sequences coding for the same CDR3. V is TRBV18 and J is TRBJ1-1; D is ambiguous. The ends were cut back, 3 bases at V and 1 base at J, with 6 bases in the middle. Per germline, CDR1 KGHSH and CDR2 LQKENI. CDR3 length: 13 amino acids. The CDR3 spells CASSPHKNTEAFF. CDR3 bases: TGTGCCAGCTCACCCCATAAGAACACTGAAGCTTTCTTT.

Points on this clone: This sample also contains other DNA sequences that code for the same CDR3. J is TRBJ2-1 and V is TRBV7-2, with D unresolved. This CDR3 comprises 12 residues. V lost 1 base to trimming and J lost 8 bases, with 6 bases between them. The germline CDR1 and CDR2 sequences are SGHTA and FQGNSA. The CDR3 here is CASSLGRDEQFF. CDR3 nucleotides: TGTGCCAGCAGCTTAGGTCGCGATGAGCAGTTCTTC.

V gene TRBV7-9 combines with J gene TRBJ1-4, with TRBD1 matching 7 bases. V lost 3 bases to trimming and J lost 7 bases; unmatched junction nucleotides: 5. The CDR3 is 14 residues long. CDR1 and CDR2 from the germline V gene are SEHNR and FQNEAQ (reference sequence). Here the CDR3 DNA reads TGTGCCAGCAGCTTCGACAGGGCGGGTGAAAAACTGTTTTTT. This codes for CASSFDRAGEKLFF.

The chain uses TRBV7-9 and TRBJ1-1; 12 nucleotides agree with TRBD1. V was pared by 3 bases and J by 1 base, with 6 bases of the junction left unmatched. Germline CDR1 and CDR2: SEHNR and FQNEAQ (reference sequence). The CDR3 spans 17 residues. The CDR3, as DNA: TGTGCCAGCAGCTTTATCATGGGACAGGGGGCGAACACTGAAGCTTTCTTT. As protein: CASSFIMGQGANTEAFF. Combining the CDR3 with reference TRBV7-9 and TRBJ1-1 gives the whole variable domain DTGVSQNPRHKITKRGQNVTFRCDPISEHNRLYWYRQTLGQGPEFLTYFQNEAQLEKSRLLSDRFSAERPKGSFSTLEIQRTEQGDSAMYLCASSFIMGQGANTEAFFGQGTRLTVV.

V usage is TRBV30 and J usage is TRBJ2-2, with unresolved D. The germline gives CDR1 GTSNPN, CDR2 SVGIG (reference sequence). V was pared by 8 bases and J by 0 bases, with 13 bases between. The CDR3 loop spans 14 amino acids. CDR3 bases: TGTGCCGGTCGACGACTCGCGAACACCGGGGAGCTGTTTTTT. Amino acids: CAGRRLANTGELFF.

In this sample, this clone turned up once. This chain uses TRBV19 with TRBJ2-3; 9 nucleotides align to TRBD2. Trimming took 0 bases from V and 7 from J; bases not matched to a gene: 5. Germline lookup yields CDR1 LNHDA and CDR2 SQIVND (reference sequence). The CDR3 runs to 15 residues. DNA of the CDR3: TGTGCCAGTAGTATAGACGCGGGAGGGCCGTATACGCAGTATTTT. This gives the protein CASSIDAGGPYTQYF.

The V and J genes are TRBV5-6 and TRBJ2-1; either TRBD1 or TRBD2 may supply D (5 bases each). Trimming took 4 bases from V and 4 from J, leaving 15 bases between them. The CDR3 loop spans 15 amino acids. CDR1 and CDR2 from the germline V gene are SGHDT and YYEEEE. The CDR3 spells CASSRDPIDYNEQFF. The CDR3 DNA is TGTGCCAGCAGCCGGGACCCCATCGATTACAATGAGCAGTTCTTC. The variable domain in full, completed from reference TRBV5-6 and TRBJ2-1, reads DAGVTQSPTHLIKTRGQQVTLRCSPKSGHDTVSWYQQALGQGPQFIFQYYEEEERQRGNFPDRFSGHQFPNYSSELNVNALLLGDSALYLCASSRDPIDYNEQFFGPGTRLTVL.

About this clone itself: Different DNA sequences within this sample yield the same CDR3. The chain has TRBV9 and TRBJ1-4, with 8 bases aligning to TRBD1. The CDR3 spans 14 residues. Per the germline V gene, CDR1 is SGDLS and CDR2 is YYNGEE. Trimming removed 4 bases from V and 3 bases from J; junction bases left unmatched: 2. CDR3 loop: CASSPTGANEKLFF. CDR3 nucleotides: TGTGCCAGCAGCCCGACAGGGGCTAATGAAAAACTGTTTTTT. The full variable domain, completed using reference TRBV9 and TRBJ1-4, is DSGVTQTPKHLITATGQRVTLRCSPRSGDLSVYWYQQSLDQGLQFLIQYYNGEERAKGNILERFSAQQFPDLHSELNLSSLELGDSALYFCASSPTGANEKLFFGSGTQLSVL.

The CDR3 DNA reads TGTGCCAGCGGCGGCAGGGGGAATGAGCAGTTCTTC. Residues: CASGGRGNEQFF. The gene calls are TRBV11-1 and TRBJ2-1, with 7 bases lining up with TRBD1. This CDR3 contains 12 residues. Germline V gene lookup returns CDR1 SGHAT and CDR2 FQDESV (reference sequence). Losses at the gene ends were 8 bases for V and 7 bases for J; bases not matched to a gene: 5.

This chain links TRBV29-1 with TRBJ2-5; D is perhaps TRBD1 or TRBD2 (5 bases each). The J call is doubtful: the DNA matches TRBJ2-7 better. The germline gives CDR1 SQVTM, CDR2 ANQGSEA. This CDR3 is 13 amino acids long. CDR3 residues: CSVAGTPSFEQYF. CDR3 DNA sequence: TGCAGCGTTGCTGGGACCCCTAGTTTCGAGCAGTACTTC.

The chain carries TRBV6-1 and TRBJ2-1; D possibly corresponds to TRBD2 (6 bases). The CDR3 length is 15 residues. Germline lookup yields CDR1 MNHNS and CDR2 SASEGT. Trimming pared 5 bases from V and 5 bases from J, leaving 16 bases between. DNA for the CDR3: TGTGCCAGCAGTCCCCAGGGCGGGAAGAACAATGAGCAGTTCTTC. It is translated as CASSPQGGKNNEQFF.

Notes on this clone: This specimen includes other DNA sequences encoding the same CDR3. The chain carries TRBV30 and TRBJ1-1; no firm D call. CDR3 length: 13 amino acids. V gave up 0 bases and J gave up 3 bases, with 8 bases separating them. Germline CDR1 and CDR2: GTSNPN and SVGIG (reference sequence). Written as DNA, the CDR3 is TGTGCCTGGAGTGTACGGAGGGACACTGAAGCTTTCTTT. Translation gives CAWSVRRDTEAFF.

J is TRBJ2-1 and V is TRBV2, with D possibly TRBD2 on 7 matching bases. The CDR3 is made up of 14 amino acids. The V and J ends lost 5 bases and 5 bases respectively, with 13 bases between them. The germline gives CDR1 SNHLY, CDR2 FYNNEI. Here the CDR3 DNA reads TGTGCCAGCAGTCAACAGGGAGGGGACAATGAGCAGTTCTTC. Amino acid sequence: CASSQQGGDNEQFF.

The chain couples TRBV4-3 to TRBJ2-5; D gene unclear. The last part of the DNA fits TRBJ2-7 better; the J call may be wrong. This CDR3 has 15 residues. Germline CDR1 is LGHNA and CDR2 is YSLEER. The CDR3 DNA reads TGCGCCAGCAGCCAAGATGGTAGAAGCTTCTACGAGCAGTACTTC. Encoded protein: CASSQDGRSFYEQYF.

The V and J genes are TRBV5-1 and TRBJ2-7; tentatively, D is TRBD2 (6 bases). The germline V and J ends were trimmed by 0 bases and 5 bases, with 21 bases remaining between them. The CDR3 is 17 residues long. Germline V gene data show CDR1 as SGHRS and CDR2 as YFSETQ. CDR3 coding DNA: TGCGCCAGCAGCTTGGGTGTTCCGCAGGGAGGTTACCACGAGCAGTACTTC. As protein: CASSLGVPQGGYHEQYF. Drawing the rest from reference TRBV5-1 and TRBJ2-7, the complete variable domain is KAGVTQTPRYLIKTRGQQVTLSCSPISGHRSVSWYQQTPGQGLQFLFEYFSETQRNKGNFPGRFSGRQFSNSRSEMNVSTLELGDSALYLCASSLGVPQGGYHEQYFGPGTRLTVT.

This clone was detected only a few times. The CDR3: CASSGPNRSYGYTF. The CDR3 coding sequence is TGCGCCAGCAGCGGACCTAACCGATCCTATGGCTACACCTTC. The chain carries TRBV5-1 and TRBJ1-2, with D uncertain. V shed 4 bases and J shed 4 bases, with 14 bases lying between them. The germline CDR1 and CDR2 sequences are SGHRS and YFSETQ. CDR3 length equals 14 residues.

V is TRBV5-6 and J is TRBJ2-4; D not resolved. V gave up 0 bases and J gave up 7 bases, with 8 bases separating them. Per the germline V gene, CDR1 is SGHDT and CDR2 is YYEEEE. The CDR3 runs 13 residues. In DNA, the CDR3 is TGTGCCAGCAGCTTGGCGGGTATTAACATTCAGTACTTC. Its protein product is CASSLAGINIQYF.